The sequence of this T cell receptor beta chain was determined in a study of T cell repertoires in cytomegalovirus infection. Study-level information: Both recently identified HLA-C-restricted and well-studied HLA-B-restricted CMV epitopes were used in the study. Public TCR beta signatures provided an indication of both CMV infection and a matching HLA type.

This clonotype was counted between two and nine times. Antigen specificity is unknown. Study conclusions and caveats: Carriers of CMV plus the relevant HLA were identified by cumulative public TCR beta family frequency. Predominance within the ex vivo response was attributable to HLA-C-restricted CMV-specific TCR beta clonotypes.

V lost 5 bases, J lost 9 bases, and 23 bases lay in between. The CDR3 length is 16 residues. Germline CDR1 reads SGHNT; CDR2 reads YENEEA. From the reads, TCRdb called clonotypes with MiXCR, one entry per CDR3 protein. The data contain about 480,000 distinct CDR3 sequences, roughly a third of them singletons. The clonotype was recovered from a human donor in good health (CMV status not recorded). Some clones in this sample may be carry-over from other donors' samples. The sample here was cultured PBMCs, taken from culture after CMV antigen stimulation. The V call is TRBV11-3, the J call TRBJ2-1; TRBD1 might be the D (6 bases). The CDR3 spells CASSRKVRQEGGEQFF. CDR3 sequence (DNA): TGTGCCAGCAGCCGAAAGGTTCGACAGGAAGGGGGTGAGCAGTTCTTC.